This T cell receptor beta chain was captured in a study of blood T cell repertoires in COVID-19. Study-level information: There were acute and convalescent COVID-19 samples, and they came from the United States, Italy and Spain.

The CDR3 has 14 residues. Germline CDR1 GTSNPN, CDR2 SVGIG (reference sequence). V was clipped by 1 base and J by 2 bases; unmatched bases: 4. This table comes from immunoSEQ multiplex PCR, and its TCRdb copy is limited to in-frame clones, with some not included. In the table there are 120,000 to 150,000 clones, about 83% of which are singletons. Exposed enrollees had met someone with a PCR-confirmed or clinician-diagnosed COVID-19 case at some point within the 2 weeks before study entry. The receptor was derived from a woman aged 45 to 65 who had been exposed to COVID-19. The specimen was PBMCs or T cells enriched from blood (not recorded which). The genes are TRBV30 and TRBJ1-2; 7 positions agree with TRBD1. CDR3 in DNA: TGTGCCTGGAGTGCCTGGACAGGCAACTATGGCTACACCTTC. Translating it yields CAWSAWTGNYGYTF.